The 12 T cell receptor beta chains given below trace back to one sample, sequenced in a study of T cells in Graves' hyperthyroidism and ophthalmopathy. Template material for amplifying TCR beta CDR3 regions consisted of RNA transcripts. The HTBI primer set served for first-round RT-PCR of the TCR CDR3. TCRdb reprocessed the multiplex PCR reads via MiXCR and lists one record per CDR3 protein. The sample yields over 700,000 distinct CDR3 sequences, approximately 19% seen once. The sequenced sample consisted of blood. All receptors come from a woman between 45 and 65 years old with Graves' hyperthyroidism that later progressed to Graves' ophthalmopathy.

At least ten counts were recorded for this clonotype. This chain joins TRBV3-1 and TRBJ2-3; TRBD2 matches 10 bases. V shed 0 bases and J 2 bases; nucleotides not matched to a gene: 8. The germline V gene has CDR1 LGHDT and CDR2 YNNKEL (reference sequence). This CDR3 has 18 amino acids. The CDR3 here is CASSQDQSGGEDTDTQYF. CDR3 bases: TGTGCCAGCAGCCAAGACCAGAGCGGGGGGGAAGACACAGATACGCAGTATTTT.

This clonotype was counted ten times or more. V and J are TRBV7-9 and TRBJ2-7; tentatively, D is TRBD1 (5 bases). The CDR3 length is 12 residues. Germline values: CDR1 SEHNR, CDR2 FQNEAQ (reference sequence). Trimming took 5 bases from V and 5 from J, leaving 10 bases between them. Here the CDR3 DNA reads TGTGCCAGCAGCGCCAGGGTTCACGAGCAGTACTTC. Translation gives CASSARVHEQYF. The entire variable domain, with the rest obtained from reference TRBV7-9 and TRBJ2-7, is as follows: DTGVSQNPRHKITKRGQNVTFRCDPISEHNRLYWYRQTLGQGPEFLTYFQNEAQLEKSRLLSDRFSAERPKGSFSTLEIQRTEQGDSAMYLCASSARVHEQYFGPGTRLTVT.

V usage is TRBV11-3 and J usage is TRBJ2-2; the D gene is possibly TRBD1 (7 bases). V was cut by 5 bases and J by 7 bases, with 14 bases left in between. Germline lookup yields CDR1 SGHNT and CDR2 YENEEA. The CDR3 loop spans 14 amino acids. The CDR3 sequence: CASSGRGAVGELFF. CDR3 DNA sequence: TGTGCCAGCAGCGGCAGGGGGGCCGTCGGGGAGCTGTTTTTT. The full variable domain, in which reference TRBV11-3 and TRBJ2-2 provide the parts outside the CDR3, is EAGVVQSPRYKIIEKKQPVAFWCNPISGHNTLYWYLQNLGQGPELLIRYENEEAVDDSQLPKDRFSAERLKGVDSTLKIQPAELGDSAVYLCASSGRGAVGELFFGEGSRLTVL.

In this sample, this clonotype turned up many times. This rearrangement joins TRBV7-2 to TRBJ1-6, with 8 bases identical to TRBD1. From germline, CDR1 is SGHTA and CDR2 FQGNSA. The CDR3 totals 16 residues. Losses at the gene ends were 3 bases for V and 7 bases for J; bases not matched to a gene: 8. CDR3: CASSFERTGTNSPLHF. The CDR3 DNA follows: TGTGCCAGCAGCTTCGAAAGGACAGGGACCAATTCACCCCTCCACTTT. The entire variable domain, with the rest obtained from reference TRBV7-2 and TRBJ1-6, is as follows: GAGVSQSPSNKVTEKGKDVELRCDPISGHTALYWYRQSLGQGLEFLIYFQGNSAPDKSGLPSDRFSAERTGGSVSTLTIQRTQQEDSAVYLCASSFERTGTNSPLHFGNGTRLTVT.

This clonotype was observed at least ten times. CDR3 DNA: TGTGCCAGCAGCCAAGGCAGGACCGAGCAGTACTTC. Encoded protein: CASSQGRTEQYF. The chain couples TRBV3-1 to TRBJ2-7, with no clear D. V lost 1 base to trimming and J lost 6 bases, with 7 bases between them. The CDR3 has 12 residues. CDR1 is LGHDT, CDR2 YNNKEL, per germline (reference sequence).

The gene calls are TRBV7-9 and TRBJ2-7; D is uncertain. CDR1 is SEHNR and CDR2 is FQNEAQ in the germline V gene (reference sequence). The CDR3 runs to 15 residues. V lost 5 bases and J lost 5, with 19 bases in between. CDR3 region: CASSPDISISHEQYF. In nucleotides, the CDR3 is TGTGCCAGCAGCCCTGACATTAGCATTTCCCACGAGCAGTACTTC. Full variable domain (remainder filled in from reference TRBV7-9 and TRBJ2-7): DTGVSQNPRHKITKRGQNVTFRCDPISEHNRLYWYRQTLGQGPEFLTYFQNEAQLEKSRLLSDRFSAERPKGSFSTLEIQRTEQGDSAMYLCASSPDISISHEQYFGPGTRLTVT.

With respect to this clonotype: At one end the junction does not follow the germline gene, possibly because of a read error. The V and J genes are TRBV6-2 or TRBV6-3 and TRBJ2-1; D might be TRBD1 (5 bases). The CDR3 runs to 15 residues. In germline, CDR1 is MNHEY, CDR2 SVGEGT. The CDR3 sequence: CTSSYDRGSRNEQFF. The CDR3 region has the DNA TGTACCAGCAGTTACGATAGGGGAAGTAGGAATGAGCAGTTCTTC.

This chain connects TRBV28 to TRBJ1-1; D not resolved. The germline CDR1 and CDR2 sequences are MDHEN and SYDVKM. Deletions cut 8 bases from V and 1 base from J, with 17 bases between. The CDR3 runs to 15 residues. CDR3 coding DNA: TGTGCCAGCTCCCTGGGCGGGAGCCAGAACACTGAAGCTTTCTTT. Amino acids: CASSLGGSQNTEAFF.

The V and J genes are TRBV28 and TRBJ2-5; the D is unclear. Germline V gives CDR1 MDHEN, CDR2 SYDVKM. CDR3 length: 13 amino acids. With 7 bases removed from V and 5 bases from J, the gap between germline ends came to 14 bases. In DNA form, the CDR3 reads TGTGCCAGCACCCGTTGGGATACGGAGACCCAGTACTTC. This sequence encodes CASTRWDTETQYF.

The chain employs TRBV6-2 or TRBV6-3 and TRBJ2-5; D not resolved. With 7 bases removed from V and 5 bases from J, the gap between germline ends came to 11 bases. From germline, CDR1 is MNHEY and CDR2 SVGEGT. This CDR3 has 12 amino acids. CDR3 sequence (DNA): TGTGCCAGCAAAACCCTCGGGGAGACCCAGTACTTC. This gives the protein CASKTLGETQYF.

The sample holds many counts of this clonotype. The chain employs TRBV6-1 and TRBJ1-5; unclear D gene. With 2 bases removed from V and 7 bases from J, the gap between germline ends came to 3 bases. In germline, CDR1 is MNHNS, CDR2 SASEGT. The CDR3 extends over 11 amino acids. In DNA form, the CDR3 reads TGTGCCAGCAGTGAAAAGCAGCCCCAGCATTTT. Its protein product is CASSEKQPQHF.

In this sample, this clonotype turned up a few times. The chain recombines TRBV29-1 with TRBJ1-1, with D unresolved. The length of the CDR3 is 12 residues. The ends were cut back, 0 bases at V and 8 bases at J, with 10 bases in the middle. Looked up from germline, CDR1 is SQVTM and CDR2 is ANQGSEA. The CDR3 loop is CSVEDDVPEAFF. In DNA form, the CDR3 reads TGCAGCGTTGAAGATGATGTCCCAGAAGCTTTCTTT.